A single sample gave rise to the 5 T cell receptor beta chains below, sequenced in a study of early T cells in non-severe SARS-CoV-2 infection. Each CDR3 protein is one row after TCRdb ran MiXCR on the 5' RACE reads. The table includes some 57,000 distinct CDR3 sequences, over 10% detected once. The sample was whole blood. These receptors were collected from an adult who was a healthcare worker with PCR-confirmed SARS-CoV-2 infection or an uninfected control (not recorded which).

This clonotype was recorded many times. This chain uses TRBV10-3 with TRBJ1-1; TRBD1 matches at 10 bases. CDR1 ENHRY and CDR2 SYGVKD come from the germline V gene. There are 16 residues in the CDR3. V was clipped by 10 bases and J by 0 bases; unmatched bases: 11. In DNA, the CDR3 is TGTGCCACCGGAGGGGGGACAGGGGCGATGAACACTGAAGCTTTCTTT. Amino acid sequence: CATGGGTGAMNTEAFF.

Only a few counts were recorded for this clonotype. The chain uses TRBV15 and TRBJ2-1; 12 nucleotides agree with TRBD2. This CDR3 spans 17 amino acids. Germline V gene lookup returns CDR1 LNHNV and CDR2 YYDKDF (reference sequence). V shed 2 bases and J 0 bases; nucleotides not matched to a gene: 2. CDR3 DNA sequence: TGTGCCACCAGCAGAAAGACTAGCGGGAGCTCCTACAATGAGCAGTTCTTC. It encodes CATSRKTSGSSYNEQFF. Variable domain in full (rest from reference TRBV15 and TRBJ2-1): DAMVIQNPRYQVTQFGKPVTLSCSQTLNHNVMYWYQQKSSQAPKLLFHYYDKDFNNEADTPDNFQSRRPNTSFCFLDIRSPGLGDTAMYLCATSRKTSGSSYNEQFFGPGTRLTVL.

Only a few counts were recorded for this clonotype. The chain employs TRBV7-2 and TRBJ2-3; unclear D gene. Germline values: CDR1 SGHTA, CDR2 FQGNSA. The CDR3 length is 14 residues. V was clipped by 0 bases and J by 1 base, with 5 bases between them. The CDR3 sequence: CASSLAVGTDTQYF. CDR3 coding DNA: TGTGCCAGCAGCTTAGCGGTTGGCACAGATACGCAGTATTTT.

A few counts support this clonotype. The chain is built from TRBV2 and TRBJ1-1, with D hard to call. CDR1 is SNHLY and CDR2 is FYNNEI in the germline V gene. Trimming removed 8 bases from V and 8 bases from J, with 18 bases in between. This CDR3 comprises 13 residues. This CDR3 reads CASRREPTQEAFF. DNA for the CDR3: TGTGCCAGCCGACGAGAACCTACCCAAGAAGCTTTCTTT.

The table lists this clonotype with many counts. V usage is TRBV18 and J usage is TRBJ1-6; TRBD1 agrees at 7 bases. Germline CDR1 and CDR2: KGHSH and LQKENI. Trimming cost V 3 bases and J 9 bases; bases outside gene matches: 8. The CDR3 length is 15 residues. The CDR3 DNA reads TGTGCCAGCTCACCGGGACAGACCTTAGGTTCACCCCTCCACTTT. Translating it yields CASSPGQTLGSPLHF.